This T cell receptor beta chain was sequenced for a study of PD-L1 blockade in urothelial cancer. The wider study: Patients had received 0 to 3 prior chemotherapy regimens. Blood analysis was done at 3 weeks (second dose) and 6 weeks after treatment began.

Spiked synthetic TCR analogs estimated absolute template abundance per PCR. Using immunoSEQ multiplex PCR, the repertoire was profiled, and TCRdb retains in-frame clones only, with some absent. The table records roughly 20,000 clones, around 89% of them present only once. CDR1 and CDR2 (germline): MNHEY, SMNVEV (reference sequence). CDR3 length equals 14 residues. V was clipped by 6 bases and J by 7 bases, with 16 bases between them. There were between 1 and 8 samples from each patient, taken pretreatment and on-treatment. The rearrangement uses TRBV27 and TRBJ2-1, with D possibly being TRBD2 (6 bases). This TCR derives from a woman in her fifties or sixties with urothelial cancer. Sequencing was performed on PBMCs, taken around atezolizumab (anti-PD-L1) treatment. The CDR3 spells CASRPGLLTNEQFF. DNA of the CDR3: TGTGCCAGCAGACCGGGACTTCTAACTAATGAGCAGTTCTTC.